What follows are 13 T cell receptor beta chains derived from one specimen sequenced in a study of cytomegalovirus exposure and HLA in healthy donors. Vbeta (60) and Jbeta (13) primers were used in the PCR. Method: immunoSEQ multiplex PCR; TCRdb's copy keeps in-frame clones and lacks some. The sample records about 210,000 clones, 82% being singletons. Material for sequencing was PBMCs. Receptors originate from a man aged 35 to 55 in good health and CMV-seropositive.

The chain links TRBV27 to TRBJ2-5; D call uncertain. Trimming stripped 8 bases from V and 4 bases from J, with 14 bases between. The CDR3 spans 13 residues. Germline lookup yields CDR1 MNHEY and CDR2 SMNVEV (reference sequence). This chain's CDR3 is CASSILIGETQYF. The DNA of the CDR3 is TGTGCCAGCTCCATCTTAATCGGAGAGACCCAGTACTTC.

This rearrangement joins TRBV11-2 to TRBJ1-4; 10 bases map to TRBD1. Germline values: CDR1 SGHAT, CDR2 FQNNGV. The CDR3 spans 15 residues. Trimming cost V 5 bases and J 6 bases; bases outside gene matches: 6. The CDR3 DNA reads as TGTGCCAGCAGCCCCGACAGGGGGCGCCATGAAAAACTGTTTTTT. It codes for CASSPDRGRHEKLFF.

The gene calls are TRBV13 and TRBJ2-6; weak D call: TRBD1 (5 bases). This CDR3 region has 19 residues. The V and J ends lost 0 bases and 1 base respectively, with 16 bases between them. Germline loops: CDR1 PRHDT, CDR2 FYEKMQ (reference sequence). CDR3 sequence: CASSLGQGWGSSGANVLTF. Here the CDR3 DNA reads TGTGCCAGCAGCTTAGGCCAGGGATGGGGCTCTTCTGGGGCCAACGTCCTGACTTTC.

The rearrangement uses TRBV11-2 and TRBJ1-1, with D perhaps TRBD1 (5 bases). Germline V gene sequence: CDR1 SGHAT, CDR2 FQNNGV. The V end was cut by 5 bases, the J end by 5 bases, with 9 bases between. The CDR3 runs to 12 residues. The CDR3 region has the DNA TGTGCCAGCAGCGTGCAGGGTACTGAAGCTTTCTTT. Translating gives CASSVQGTEAFF.

In the case of this clone: This specimen includes other DNA sequences encoding the same CDR3. The chain recombines TRBV27 with TRBJ2-5, with D possibly being TRBD2 (5 bases). CDR3 length equals 14 residues. Germline V lookup: CDR1 MNHEY, CDR2 SMNVEV (reference sequence). V lost 2 bases to trimming and J lost 3 bases, with 10 bases between them. The CDR3 bases are TGTGCCAGCAGTTTAAACCGGGGAAAAGAGACCCAGTACTTC. Protein product: CASSLNRGKETQYF.

This clone appeared a few times. The chain employs TRBV6-6 and TRBJ1-1, with 9 bases lining up with TRBD1. The CDR3 consists of 13 residues. Germline-derived CDR1 and CDR2 are MNHNY and SVGAGI (reference sequence). The J segment lost 6 bases and the V segment lost 7 bases, leaving 6 bases of the junction unmatched. This chain's CDR3 is CASTKTGGPEAFF. CDR3 in DNA: TGTGCCAGCACCAAGACAGGGGGACCTGAAGCTTTCTTT.

The V gene is TRBV11-3, the J gene TRBJ1-4; 7 bases align to TRBD1. V lost 5 bases, J lost 3 bases, and 6 bases stayed unmatched. This CDR3 has 15 amino acids. Germline V lookup: CDR1 SGHNT, CDR2 YENEEA. DNA for the CDR3: TGTGCCAGCAGCCGAACCGGGACAGCTAATGAAAAACTGTTTTTT. It is translated as CASSRTGTANEKLFF.

This chain connects TRBV29-1 to TRBJ1-1; TRBD1 matches 9 bases. The germline gives CDR1 SQVTM, CDR2 ANQGSEA. V lost 5 bases and J lost 5; bases outside the gene matches: 3. The CDR3 is made up of 12 amino acids. Written as DNA, the CDR3 is TGCAGCGTTTGGGACAGGGATACTGAAGCTTTCTTT. It translates to CSVWDRDTEAFF.

The rearrangement links TRBV7-8 to TRBJ1-4; a weak D match, TRBD1 (5 bases). In germline, CDR1 is SGHVS, CDR2 FQNEAQ. V was clipped by 7 bases and J by 1 base, with 16 bases between them. This CDR3 is 16 amino acids long. The CDR3 spells CASTRKGGQTNEKLFF. CDR3 DNA: TGTGCCAGCACTAGAAAGGGCGGACAAACTAATGAAAAACTGTTTTTT.

The chain joins TRBV7-9 to TRBJ2-3, with D uncertain. V dropped 1 base and J dropped 0 bases, with 5 bases sitting between them. The CDR3 loop spans 14 amino acids. Germline V gives CDR1 SEHNR, CDR2 FQNEAQ (reference sequence). CDR3 protein: CASSLELSTDTQYF. The CDR3 DNA reads as TGTGCCAGCAGCTTAGAACTCAGCACAGATACGCAGTATTTT. Full variable domain (missing parts from reference TRBV7-9 and TRBJ2-3): DTGVSQNPRHKITKRGQNVTFRCDPISEHNRLYWYRQTLGQGPEFLTYFQNEAQLEKSRLLSDRFSAERPKGSFSTLEIQRTEQGDSAMYLCASSLELSTDTQYFGPGTRLTVL.

The gene calls are TRBV18 and TRBJ1-1, with D unclear. In germline, CDR1 is KGHSH, CDR2 LQKENI. Trimming pared 0 bases from V and 0 bases from J, leaving 8 bases between. The CDR3 has 15 residues. The CDR3 DNA follows: TGTGCCAGCTCACCACCGGCGGGATTGAACACTGAAGCTTTCTTT. This gives the protein CASSPPAGLNTEAFF.

This chain uses TRBV5-4 with TRBJ2-3; 9 bases line up with TRBD2. V lost 3 bases to trimming and J lost 0 bases; unmatched junction nucleotides: 2. The germline V gene has CDR1 SGHNT and CDR2 YYREEE (reference sequence). CDR3 length: 15 residues. Here the CDR3 DNA reads TGTGCCAGCAGCTGGGGACTAGCTAGCACAGATACGCAGTATTTT. It translates to CASSWGLASTDTQYF.

This sequence joins TRBV2 and TRBJ2-3, with TRBD1 matching over 8 bases. CDR1 and CDR2 (germline): SNHLY, FYNNEI. The ends lost 3 bases at V and 0 bases at J; junction bases unmatched: 2. This CDR3 contains 15 residues. The CDR3 nucleotides read TGTGCCAGCAGTGAGGACAGGGCTAGCACAGATACGCAGTATTTT. This gives the protein CASSEDRASTDTQYF. The entire variable domain, with the rest obtained from reference TRBV2 and TRBJ2-3, is as follows: EPEVTQTPSHQVTQMGQEVILRCVPISNHLYFYWYRQILGQKVEFLVSFYNNEISEKSEIFDDQFSVERPDGSNFTLKIRSTKLEDSAMYFCASSEDRASTDTQYFGPGTRLTVL.